The present T cell receptor (beta chain) was sequenced within a study of cytomegalovirus exposure and HLA in healthy donors. Study results and caveats: Another analysis was done later, and it associated approximately 17,000 TCR beta sequences with HLA alleles at 0.05 false discovery rate.

For this clone: What it binds is unknown.

V was cut by 5 bases and J by 0 bases, with 10 bases left in between. This CDR3 has 14 amino acids. Germline loops: CDR1 SGHVS, CDR2 FQNEAQ. A multiplex PCR was run with 60 Vbeta primers and 13 Jbeta primers. The data were produced by immunoSEQ multiplex PCR, yet TCRdb's version contains in-frame clones alone and is incomplete. Of 130,000 or so clones in the sample, roughly 60% are singletons; the top ten hold less than 3%. This TCR was recovered from a woman between 35 and 50 years old in good health and CMV-seronegative. Sequenced input: PBMCs. The chain recombines TRBV7-8 with TRBJ1-1, with D perhaps matching TRBD1 (6 bases). The CDR3: CASSPRTVNTEAFF. CDR3 in DNA: TGTGCCAGCAGCCCTCGGACAGTGAACACTGAAGCTTTCTTT.